Listed below are T cell receptor beta chains from one sample, sequenced in a study of blood T cell repertoires in COVID-19. TCRdb keeps only in-frame clones here, not all; method: immunoSEQ multiplex PCR. This table holds 270,000 or so clones, approximately 87% found once. Sequencing input: peripheral blood. The receptors originated from a woman in her thirties with COVID-19, enrolled during active disease. CDR3s include the opening cysteine and the closing phenylalanine or tryptophan. A D gene is named only where the DNA matches it firmly. Only some rows state a clone size, as once, few, many or a class for expanded clones.

>TRBJ2-3|NA|TRBV29-1|NA
CSVEEVGGNTDTQYF
TGCAGCGTTGAAGAGGTTGGCGGCAACACAGATACGCAGTATTTT
>TRBJ2-7|TRBD2|TRBV5-4|NA
CASSLVGAGGLEQYF
TGTGCCAGCAGCTTGGTAGGAGCGGGGGGGCTCGAGCAGTACTTC
>TRBJ2-3|TRBD2|TRBV11-2|NA
CASSPTSGVRYF
TGTGCCAGCAGCCCCACTAGCGGGGTAAGGTATTTT
>TRBJ2-2|NA|TRBV7-8|NA
CASSLALEGAGELFF
TGTGCCAGCAGCTTAGCGCTAGAGGGAGCCGGGGAGCTGTTTTTT
>TRBJ2-3|TRBD2|TRBV5-1|NA
CASSLPLAGTTDTQYF
TGCGCCAGCAGCTTGCCTCTAGCGGGGACAACAGATACGCAGTATTTT
>TRBJ1-6|NA|TRBV7-2|many
CASSLDGRGLGSPLHF
TGTGCCAGCAGCTTAGACGGGCGGGGTTTAGGTTCACCCCTCCACTTT
>TRBJ2-1|TRBD2|TRBV18|NA
CASSPRGGRNEQFF
TGTGCCAGCTCGCCCCGCGGGGGGCGGAATGAGCAGTTCTTC
>TRBJ2-7|NA|TRBV11-2|NA
CASSFHHGRLLGEQYF
TGTGCCAGCAGCTTCCACCACGGGAGACTCCTTGGCGAGCAGTACTTC
>TRBJ2-7|TRBD1|TRBV5-4|NA
CASSLGTGSYYEQYF
TGTGCCAGCAGCTTGGGGACAGGGTCATACTACGAGCAGTACTTC
>TRBJ2-3|TRBD2|TRBV5-1|NA
CASSSPRAGVGDTQYF
TGCGCCAGCAGCTCCCCCAGAGCGGGGGTGGGCGATACGCAGTATTTT
>TRBJ2-1|TRBD2|TRBV11-2|NA
CASSLSRGGGSEQFF
TGTGCCAGCAGCTTGAGTCGGGGGGGCGGTAGTGAGCAGTTCTTC
>TRBJ2-1|TRBD2|TRBV7-9|NA
CASNRDYYNEQFF
TGTGCCAGCAATAGGGACTACTACAATGAGCAGTTCTTC
>TRBJ2-7|NA|TRBV28|NA
CASSSLGGSRLLLSYEQYF
TGTGCCAGCAGTTCCCTGGGGGGTTCTAGACTACTGCTTTCCTACGAGCAGTACTTC
>TRBJ2-1|NA|TRBV7-6|NA
CASSFHTGGSQDEQFF
TGTGCCAGCAGCTTCCACACTGGGGGGTCACAAGATGAGCAGTTCTTC
>TRBJ2-1|NA|TRBV13|NA
CASSSLKGTPYNEQFF
TGTGCCAGCAGCTCTCTAAAGGGGACACCCTACAATGAGCAGTTCTTC
>TRBJ2-2|TRBD1|TRBV5-4|NA
CASSSLPPLTGDTGELFF
TGTGCCAGCAGCTCCCTTCCCCCACTAACAGGGGACACCGGGGAGCTGTTTTTT
>TRBJ2-1|TRBD2|TRBV12-5|NA
CASISGGSPYNEQFF
TGTGCTAGTATTAGCGGGGGCTCCCCCTACAATGAGCAGTTCTTC
>TRBJ2-7|TRBD2|TRBV19|NA
CASSIGTSLYEQYF
TGTGCCAGTAGTATTGGGACTAGCCTCTACGAGCAGTACTTC
>TRBJ2-1|TRBD2|TRBV6-1|many
CASSEFSAGGTYNEQFF
TGTGCCAGCAGTGAATTTTCAGCGGGGGGAACATACAATGAGCAGTTCTTC
>TRBJ2-2|NA|TRBV14|NA
CASSENRNTGELFF
TGTGCCAGCAGCGAGAATAGGAACACCGGGGAGCTGTTTTTT
>TRBJ2-7|NA|TRBV29-1|NA
CSVESGNYEQYF
TGCAGCGTTGAGTCGGGTAACTACGAGCAGTACTTC
>TRBJ2-7|NA|TRBV5-1|NA
CASSLFAGSPYEQYF
TGCGCCAGCAGCTTGTTTGCAGGTTCGCCCTACGAGCAGTACTTC
>TRBJ1-3|NA|TRBV10-3|NA
CAISLRGGAISGNTIYF
TGTGCCATCAGTCTCCGGGGGGGAGCAATTTCTGGAAACACCATATATTTT
>TRBJ2-5|TRBD1|TRBV4-1|few
CASSQDPQGDRAQYF
TGCGCCAGCAGCCAAGATCCGCAGGGGGATCGTGCCCAGTACTTC
>TRBJ2-1|TRBD1|TRBV11-2|NA
CASSLVGGTGGVDEQFF
TGTGCCAGCAGCTTAGTAGGAGGGACAGGGGGCGTCGATGAGCAGTTCTTC
>TRBJ1-3|NA|TRBV9|NA
CASSGGTLRSGNTIYF
TGTGCCAGCAGCGGGGGGACACTTCGCTCTGGAAACACCATATATTTT
>TRBJ2-2|TRBD2|TRBV5-1|NA
CASSSREDTGELFF
TGCGCCAGCAGCTCCCGGGAGGACACCGGGGAGCTGTTTTTT
>TRBJ2-6|NA|TRBV6-2/TRBV6-3|NA
CASSYSGVGANVLTF
TGTGCCAGCAGTTACTCAGGGGTCGGGGCCAACGTCCTGACTTTC
>TRBJ2-6|TRBD1|TRBV4-1|NA
CASSLLTGGLGANVLTF
TGCGCCAGCAGTCTGTTGACAGGGGGTTTAGGGGCCAACGTCCTGACTTTC
>TRBJ2-6|NA|TRBV13|NA
CASSLEAGDLSGANVLTF
TGTGCCAGCAGCTTAGAGGCAGGGGATCTCTCTGGGGCCAACGTCCTGACTTTC
>TRBJ2-5|NA|TRBV15|NA
CATLGREETQYF
TGTGCCACCCTCGGCAGGGAAGAGACCCAGTACTTC
>TRBJ2-6|TRBD1|TRBV7-6|NA
CASSPLTGAVTGANVLTF
TGTGCCAGCAGCCCCTTAACAGGGGCAGTAACTGGGGCCAACGTCCTGACTTTC
>TRBJ1-4|TRBD1|TRBV4-2|NA
CASSHADRDNEKLFF
TGTGCCAGCAGCCATGCCGACAGGGACAATGAAAAACTGTTTTTT
>TRBJ1-2|TRBD1|TRBV2|NA
CASSRGQGGIYGYTF
TGTGCCAGCAGTCGAGGACAGGGAGGGATCTATGGCTACACCTTC
>TRBJ1-2|NA|TRBV7-9|NA
CASSFAAASDGYTF
TGTGCCAGCAGCTTTGCAGCGGCGTCGGACGGCTACACCTTC
>TRBJ1-1|TRBD1|TRBV5-4|once
CASSAETGFAFF
TGTGCCAGCAGCGCAGAGACAGGGTTCGCTTTCTTT
>TRBJ2-4|NA|TRBV29-1|once
CSARGKAGAAKNIQYF
TGCAGCGCCCGAGGGAAGGCGGGCGCGGCCAAAAACATTCAGTACTTC
>TRBJ1-3|NA|TRBV29-1|NA
CSVMDSVGGTIYF
TGCAGCGTGATGGACTCTGTCGGTGGGACCATATATTTT
>TRBJ2-7|NA|TRBV28|NA
CASSLTGSNEQYF
TGTGCCAGCAGTCTCACAGGGAGCAACGAGCAGTACTTC
>TRBJ2-3|NA|TRBV6-6|NA
CASSYSRGWGTDTQYF
TGTGCCAGCAGTTACTCGAGAGGGTGGGGCACAGATACGCAGTATTTT
>TRBJ1-4|NA|TRBV18|NA
CASSPRGRRETNEKLFF
TGTGCCAGCTCACCAAGGGGCAGGAGGGAAACTAATGAAAAACTGTTTTTT
>TRBJ1-6|NA|TRBV18|NA
CASSRTGIPNSPLHF
TGTGCCAGCTCACGAACCGGGATTCCAAATTCACCCCTCCACTTT
>TRBJ1-6|NA|TRBV24-1|few
CATQRAHNSPLHF
TGTGCCACTCAGAGAGCGCATAATTCACCCCTCCACTTT
>TRBJ1-1|NA|TRBV21-1|NA
CASSIVDRGRDRNTEAFF
TGTGCCAGCAGCATAGTTGACAGGGGGAGGGACAGGAACACTGAAGCTTTCTTT
>TRBJ1-4|NA|TRBV6-1|NA
CASSELRAFNEKLFF
TGTGCCAGCAGTGAACTGAGGGCCTTTAATGAAAAACTGTTTTTT
>TRBJ1-1|NA|TRBV2|NA
CATQGVGTEAFF
TGTGCCACACAGGGCGTGGGCACTGAAGCTTTCTTT
>TRBJ2-5|TRBD2|TRBV4-1|once
CASSPGTSGGRGETQYF
TGCGCCAGCAGCCCCGGGACTAGCGGAGGGCGGGGGGAGACCCAGTACTTC
>TRBJ2-7|TRBD2|TRBV2|NA
CASRRRLAGPGQEQYF
TGTGCCAGCAGGCGAAGACTAGCGGGGCCCGGTCAGGAGCAGTACTTC
>TRBJ2-2|NA|TRBV18|NA
CASSPQAGELFF
TGTGCCAGCTCACCTCAGGCCGGGGAGCTGTTTTTT